The sequence of this TCR beta chain was determined in a study of T cell responses to AZD1222 COVID-19 vaccine. TCRdb's table, derived via immunoSEQ multiplex PCR, lists solely in-frame clones and lacks some. Of 150,000 to 200,000 clones listed, over 70% are singletons. General study results and limits: Within unmutated variant regions lay the reported targets of nearly half of spike-specific TCRs.

CDR3 size: 14 residues. From germline, CDR1 is MNHEY and CDR2 SVGAGI. V was clipped by 2 bases and J by 4 bases, with 9 bases between them. As for this clone: What it recognizes is unknown.

This clonotype was sampled from an adult in good health. The sample consisted of peripheral blood, taken on day 0 of MenACWY control vaccination. This chain links TRBV6-5 with TRBJ1-5; D is ambiguous. CDR3 DNA sequence: TGTGCCAGCAGTTACACCGGGCCTAATCAGCCCCAGCATTTT. Its protein product is CASSYTGPNQPQHF.